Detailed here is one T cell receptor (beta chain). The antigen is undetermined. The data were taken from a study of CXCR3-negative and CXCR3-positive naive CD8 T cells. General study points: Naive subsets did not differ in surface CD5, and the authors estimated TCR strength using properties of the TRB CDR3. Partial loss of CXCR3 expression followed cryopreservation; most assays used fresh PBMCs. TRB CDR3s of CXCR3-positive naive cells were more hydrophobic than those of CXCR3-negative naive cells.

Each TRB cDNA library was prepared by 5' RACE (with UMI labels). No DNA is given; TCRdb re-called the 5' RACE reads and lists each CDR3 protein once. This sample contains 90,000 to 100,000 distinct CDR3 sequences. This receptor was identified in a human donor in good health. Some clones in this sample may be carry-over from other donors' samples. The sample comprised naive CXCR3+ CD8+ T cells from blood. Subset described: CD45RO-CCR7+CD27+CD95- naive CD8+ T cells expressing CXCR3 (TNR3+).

Here the CDR3 reads CASSGRDSPHADTQYF. The chain recombines TRBV7-9 with TRBJ2-3; TCRdb returns TRBD2, unconfirmable since there is no DNA. CDR1 is SEHNR, CDR2 FQNEAQ, per germline (reference sequence). This CDR3 has 16 residues. The entire variable domain, with the rest obtained from reference TRBV7-9 and TRBJ2-3, is as follows: DTGVSQNPRHKITKRGQNVTFRCDPISEHNRLYWYRQTLGQGPEFLTYFQNEAQLEKSRLLSDRFSAERPKGSFSTLEIQRTEQGDSAMYLCASSGRDSPHADTQYFGPGTRLTVL.